The following is a T cell receptor (beta chain) sequence with its context. The antigen remains undetermined. This sample was included in a study of T cell responses to AZD1222 COVID-19 vaccine. Germline CDR1 is SGDLS and CDR2 is YYNGEE. V was clipped by 0 bases and J by 4 bases; unmatched bases: 4. The CDR3 is 15 amino acids. Study-wide results and caveats: Spike-specific TCR breadth rose after two AZD1222 doses, and depth rose as well.

Clones were sequenced by immunoSEQ multiplex PCR, and TCRdb holds only the in-frame ones, with some missing. The table records 140,000 to 150,000 clones, 88% of them present only once. Sequenced material: peripheral blood, taken 28 days after the second dose of the MenACWY control vaccine. This sequence originates from an adult who received the MenACWY meningococcal vaccine as a control. V usage is TRBV9 and J usage is TRBJ1-2; 9 bases agree with TRBD1. The CDR3 spells CASSVDQQGAYGYTF. As DNA, the CDR3 is TGTGCCAGCAGCGTAGACCAACAGGGGGCCTATGGCTACACCTTC.